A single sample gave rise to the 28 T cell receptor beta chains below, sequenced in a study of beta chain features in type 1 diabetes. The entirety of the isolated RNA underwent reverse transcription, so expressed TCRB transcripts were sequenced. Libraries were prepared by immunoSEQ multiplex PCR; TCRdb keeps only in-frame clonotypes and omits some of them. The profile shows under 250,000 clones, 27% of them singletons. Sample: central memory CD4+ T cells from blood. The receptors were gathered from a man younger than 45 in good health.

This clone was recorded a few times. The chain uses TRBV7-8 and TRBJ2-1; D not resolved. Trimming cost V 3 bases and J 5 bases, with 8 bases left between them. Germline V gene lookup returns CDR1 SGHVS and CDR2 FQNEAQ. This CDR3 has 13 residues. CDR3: CASSFSRNNEQFF. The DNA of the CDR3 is TGTGCCAGCAGCTTCAGCAGGAACAATGAGCAGTTCTTC.

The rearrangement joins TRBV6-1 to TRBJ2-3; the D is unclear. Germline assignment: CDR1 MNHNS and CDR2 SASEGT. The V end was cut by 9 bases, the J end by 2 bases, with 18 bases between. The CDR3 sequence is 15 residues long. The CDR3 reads CASQRRLGDTDTQYF. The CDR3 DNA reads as TGTGCCAGTCAGAGGCGACTGGGCGACACAGATACGCAGTATTTT.

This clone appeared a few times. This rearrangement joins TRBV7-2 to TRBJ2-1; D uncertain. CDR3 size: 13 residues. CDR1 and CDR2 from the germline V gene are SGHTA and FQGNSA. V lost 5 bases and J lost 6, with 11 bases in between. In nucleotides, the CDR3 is TGTGCCAGCAGCAACCCTCGTGGCAATGAGCAGTTCTTC. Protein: CASSNPRGNEQFF.

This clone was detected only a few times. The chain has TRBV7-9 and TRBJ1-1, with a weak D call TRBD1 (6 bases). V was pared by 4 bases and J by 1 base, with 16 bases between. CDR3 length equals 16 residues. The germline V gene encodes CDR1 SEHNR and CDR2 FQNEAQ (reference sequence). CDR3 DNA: TGTGCCAGCAGCTCCCCGGTGGGGGCGCAGAACACTGAAGCTTTCTTT. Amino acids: CASSSPVGAQNTEAFF.

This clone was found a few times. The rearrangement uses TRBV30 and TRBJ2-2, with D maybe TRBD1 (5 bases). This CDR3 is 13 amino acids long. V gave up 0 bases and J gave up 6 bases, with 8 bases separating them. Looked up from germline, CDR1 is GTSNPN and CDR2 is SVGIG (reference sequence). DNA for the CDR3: TGTGCCTGGAGTGTTCAGGGTTCCGGGGAGCTGTTTTTT. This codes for CAWSVQGSGELFF. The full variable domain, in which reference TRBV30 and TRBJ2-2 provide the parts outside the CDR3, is SQTIHQWPATLVQPVGSPLSLECTVEGTSNPNLYWYRQAAGRGLQLLFYSVGIGQISSEVPQNLSASRPQDRQFILSSKKLLLSDSGFYLCAWSVQGSGELFFGEGSRLTVL.

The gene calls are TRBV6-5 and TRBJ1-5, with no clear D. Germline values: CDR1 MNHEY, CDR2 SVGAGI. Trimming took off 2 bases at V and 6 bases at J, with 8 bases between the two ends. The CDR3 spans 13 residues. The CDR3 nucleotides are TGTGCCAGCAGTTACGAATGGGGTCAGCCCCAGCATTTT. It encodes CASSYEWGQPQHF.

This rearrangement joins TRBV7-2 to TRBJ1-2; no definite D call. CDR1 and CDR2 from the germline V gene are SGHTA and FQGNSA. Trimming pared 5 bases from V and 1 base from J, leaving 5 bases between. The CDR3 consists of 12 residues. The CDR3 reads CASSQSNYGYTF. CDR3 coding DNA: TGTGCCAGCAGCCAAAGTAACTATGGCTACACCTTC.

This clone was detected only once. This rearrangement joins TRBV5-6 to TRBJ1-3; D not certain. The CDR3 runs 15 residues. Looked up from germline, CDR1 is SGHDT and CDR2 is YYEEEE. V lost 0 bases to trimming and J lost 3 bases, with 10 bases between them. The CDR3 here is CASSLEGGSGNTIYF. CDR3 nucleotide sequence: TGTGCCAGCAGCTTGGAGGGAGGAAGTGGAAACACCATATATTTT.

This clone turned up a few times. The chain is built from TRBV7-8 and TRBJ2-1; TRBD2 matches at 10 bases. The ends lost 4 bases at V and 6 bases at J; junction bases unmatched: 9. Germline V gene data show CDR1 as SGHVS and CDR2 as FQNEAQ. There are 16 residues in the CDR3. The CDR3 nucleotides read TGTGCCAGCAGCTCGCTGGATAGCGGGAGGCCCAATGAGCAGTTCTTC. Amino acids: CASSSLDSGRPNEQFF.

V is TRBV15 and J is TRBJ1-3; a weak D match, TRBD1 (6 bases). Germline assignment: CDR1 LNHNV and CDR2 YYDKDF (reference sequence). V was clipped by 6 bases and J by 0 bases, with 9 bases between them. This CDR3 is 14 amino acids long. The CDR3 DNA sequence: TGTGCCACCAGAACAGGGAACTCTGGAAACACCATATATTTT. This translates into CATRTGNSGNTIYF.

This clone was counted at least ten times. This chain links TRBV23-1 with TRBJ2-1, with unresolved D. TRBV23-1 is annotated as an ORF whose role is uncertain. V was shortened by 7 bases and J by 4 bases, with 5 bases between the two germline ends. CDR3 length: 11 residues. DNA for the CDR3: TGCGCCAGCACTTCGTACAATGAGCAGTTCTTC. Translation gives CASTSYNEQFF.

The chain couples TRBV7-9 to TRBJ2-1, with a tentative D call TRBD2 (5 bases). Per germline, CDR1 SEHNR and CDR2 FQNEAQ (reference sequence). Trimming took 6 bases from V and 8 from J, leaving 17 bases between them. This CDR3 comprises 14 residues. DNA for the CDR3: TGTGCCAGCAGTTTACGACTATCCCTAGATGAGCAGTTCTTC. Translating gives CASSLRLSLDEQFF.

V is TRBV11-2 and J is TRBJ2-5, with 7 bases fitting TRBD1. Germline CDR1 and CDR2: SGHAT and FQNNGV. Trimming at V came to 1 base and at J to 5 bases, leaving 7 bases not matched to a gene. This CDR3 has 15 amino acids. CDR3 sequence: CASSLVGRGTETQYF. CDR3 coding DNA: TGTGCCAGCAGCTTAGTTGGCAGGGGGACGGAGACCCAGTACTTC.

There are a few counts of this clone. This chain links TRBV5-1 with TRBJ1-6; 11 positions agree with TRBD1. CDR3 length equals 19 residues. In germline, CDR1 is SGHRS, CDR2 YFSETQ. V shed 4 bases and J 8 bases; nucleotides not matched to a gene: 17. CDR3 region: CASSLLGTGGELSYSPLHF. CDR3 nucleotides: TGCGCCAGCAGCCTGCTGGGGACAGGGGGAGAATTGAGTTATTCACCCCTCCACTTT.

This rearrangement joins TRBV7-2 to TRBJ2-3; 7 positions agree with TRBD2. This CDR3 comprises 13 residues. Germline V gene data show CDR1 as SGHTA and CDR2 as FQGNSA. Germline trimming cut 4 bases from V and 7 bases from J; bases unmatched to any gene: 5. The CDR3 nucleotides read TGTGCCAGCAGCTGGGACTATCTCTATACGCAGTATTTT. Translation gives CASSWDYLYTQYF.

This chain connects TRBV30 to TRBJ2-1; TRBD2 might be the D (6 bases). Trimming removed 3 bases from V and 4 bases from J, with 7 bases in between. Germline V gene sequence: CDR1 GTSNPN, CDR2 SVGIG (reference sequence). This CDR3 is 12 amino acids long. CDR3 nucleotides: TGTGCCTGGAGGCGGGGATACAATGAGCAGTTCTTC. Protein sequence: CAWRRGYNEQFF.

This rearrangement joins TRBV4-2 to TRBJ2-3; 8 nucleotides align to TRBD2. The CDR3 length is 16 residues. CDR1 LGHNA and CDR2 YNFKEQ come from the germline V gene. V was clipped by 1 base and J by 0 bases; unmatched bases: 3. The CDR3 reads CASSQGAGGSTDTQYF. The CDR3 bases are TGTGCCAGCAGCCAAGGTGCGGGGGGCAGCACAGATACGCAGTATTTT.

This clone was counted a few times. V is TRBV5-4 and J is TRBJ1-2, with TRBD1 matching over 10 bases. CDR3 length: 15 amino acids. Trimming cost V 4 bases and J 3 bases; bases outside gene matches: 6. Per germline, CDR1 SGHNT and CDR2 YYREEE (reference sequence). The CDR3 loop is CASSAGGTGDYGYTF. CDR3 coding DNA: TGTGCCAGCAGCGCCGGGGGGACAGGGGACTATGGCTACACCTTC.

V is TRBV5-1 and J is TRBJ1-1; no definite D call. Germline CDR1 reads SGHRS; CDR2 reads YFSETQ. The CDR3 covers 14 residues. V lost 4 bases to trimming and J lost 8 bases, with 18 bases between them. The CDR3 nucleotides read TGCGCCAGCAGCGACGTGACCAGCCGAAGGGAAGCTTTCTTT. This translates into CASSDVTSRREAFF.

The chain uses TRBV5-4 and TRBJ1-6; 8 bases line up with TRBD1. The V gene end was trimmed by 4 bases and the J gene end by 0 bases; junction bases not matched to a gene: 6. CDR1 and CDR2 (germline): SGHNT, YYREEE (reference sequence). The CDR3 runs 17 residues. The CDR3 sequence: CASSPWTGSSYNSPLHF. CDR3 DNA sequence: TGTGCCAGCAGCCCCTGGACAGGGAGCTCCTATAATTCACCCCTCCACTTT.

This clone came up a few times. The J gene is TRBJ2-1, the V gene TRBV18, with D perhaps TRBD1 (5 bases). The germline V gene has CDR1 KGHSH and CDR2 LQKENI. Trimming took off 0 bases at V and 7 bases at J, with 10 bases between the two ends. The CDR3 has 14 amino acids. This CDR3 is CASSPPSGKNEQFF. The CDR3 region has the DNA TGTGCCAGCTCACCACCGTCAGGGAAGAATGAGCAGTTCTTC.

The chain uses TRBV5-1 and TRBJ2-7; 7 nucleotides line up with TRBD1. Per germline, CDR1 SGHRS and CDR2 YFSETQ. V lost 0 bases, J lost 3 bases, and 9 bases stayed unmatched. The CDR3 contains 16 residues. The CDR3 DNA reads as TGCGCCAGCAGCTTGGACCTGGGACAGCCAAGCTACGAGCAGTACTTC. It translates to CASSLDLGQPSYEQYF.

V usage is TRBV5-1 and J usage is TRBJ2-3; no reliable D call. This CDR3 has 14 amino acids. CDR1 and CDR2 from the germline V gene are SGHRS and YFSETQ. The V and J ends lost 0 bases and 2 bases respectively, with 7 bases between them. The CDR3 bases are TGCGCCAGCAGCTTGGGACAATTCACAGATACGCAGTATTTT. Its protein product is CASSLGQFTDTQYF. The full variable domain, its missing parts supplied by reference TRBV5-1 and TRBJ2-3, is KAGVTQTPRYLIKTRGQQVTLSCSPISGHRSVSWYQQTPGQGLQFLFEYFSETQRNKGNFPGRFSGRQFSNSRSEMNVSTLELGDSALYLCASSLGQFTDTQYFGPGTRLTVL.

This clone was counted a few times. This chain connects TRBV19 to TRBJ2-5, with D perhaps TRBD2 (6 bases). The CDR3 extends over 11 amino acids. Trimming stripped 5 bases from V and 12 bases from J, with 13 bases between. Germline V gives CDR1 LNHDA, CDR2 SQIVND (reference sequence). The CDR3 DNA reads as TGTGCCAGTAGTCCTGGGACTGGGGAGTACTTC. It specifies CASSPGTGEYF. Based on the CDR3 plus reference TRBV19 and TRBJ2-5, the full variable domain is DGGITQSPKYLFRKEGQNVTLSCEQNLNHDAMYWYRQDPGQGLRLIYYSQIVNDFQKGDIAEGYSVSREKKESFPLTVTSAQKNPTAFYLCASSPGTGEYFGPGTRLLVL.

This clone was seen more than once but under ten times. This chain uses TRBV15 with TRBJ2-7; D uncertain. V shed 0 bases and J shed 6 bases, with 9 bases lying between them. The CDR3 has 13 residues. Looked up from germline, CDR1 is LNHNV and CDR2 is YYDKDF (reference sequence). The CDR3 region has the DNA TGTGCCACCAGCAGAGACCCTACCCGCGAGCAGTACTTC. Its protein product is CATSRDPTREQYF.

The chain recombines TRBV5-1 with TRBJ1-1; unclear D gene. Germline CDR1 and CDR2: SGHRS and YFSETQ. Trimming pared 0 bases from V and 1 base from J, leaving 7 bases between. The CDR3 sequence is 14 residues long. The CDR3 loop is CASSLGSKNTEAFF. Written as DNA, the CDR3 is TGCGCCAGCAGCTTGGGCAGCAAGAACACTGAAGCTTTCTTT.

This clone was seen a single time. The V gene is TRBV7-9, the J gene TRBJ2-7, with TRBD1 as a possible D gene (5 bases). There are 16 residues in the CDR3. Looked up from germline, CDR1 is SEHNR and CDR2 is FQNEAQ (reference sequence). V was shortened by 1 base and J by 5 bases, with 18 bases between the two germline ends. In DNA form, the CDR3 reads TGTGCCAGCAGCTTAGGGAGCAGGGTATTGAGCGACGAGCAGTACTTC. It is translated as CASSLGSRVLSDEQYF.

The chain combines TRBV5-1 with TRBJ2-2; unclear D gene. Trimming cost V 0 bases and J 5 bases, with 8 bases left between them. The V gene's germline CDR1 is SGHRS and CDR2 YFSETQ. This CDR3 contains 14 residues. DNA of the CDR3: TGCGCCAGCAGCTTGGAACCAGCAACCGGGGAGCTGTTTTTT. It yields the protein CASSLEPATGELFF.